This T cell receptor (beta chain) is drawn from a study of blood T cell repertoires in COVID-19. Background on the study: The study drew acute and convalescent COVID-19 samples from the United States, Italy and Spain. The analysed material was cDNA or gDNA that came from T cells, B-cell-depleted T cells, or PBMCs.

Original analysis: By means of reference gene primer amplification, nucleated cell counts were estimated. TCRdb's table, derived via immunoSEQ multiplex PCR, lists solely in-frame clones and lacks some. V, J and clone size are taken as reported in that table, and D and trimming were inferred from the DNA itself. This sample has 55,000 to 65,000 clones, with about 90% found just once. Germline V gene sequence: CDR1 MNHEY, CDR2 SVGAGI. V was cut by 5 bases and J by 8 bases, with 18 bases left in between. The CDR3 consists of 15 residues. The source material was peripheral blood. The V gene is TRBV6-5, the J gene TRBJ1-4; the D gene is possibly TRBD1 (6 bases). The receptor's source is an elderly man in a cohort sampled during active COVID-19. The CDR3 nucleotides are TGTGCCAGCAGTCCGAACAGGGCGATTTGGGAAAAACTGTTTTTT. Translating gives CASSPNRAIWEKLFF.